These 12 T cell receptor beta chains were all obtained from the same sample, sequenced in a study of cytomegalovirus exposure and HLA in healthy donors. A multiplex PCR was run with 60 Vbeta primers and 13 Jbeta primers. Clones were sequenced by immunoSEQ multiplex PCR, and TCRdb holds only the in-frame ones, with some missing. This table has around 150,000 clones, around four fifths appearing once. Sequencing was done on a sample of PBMCs. These receptors all stem from a man between 18 and 29 years old in good health and CMV-seropositive.

CDR3 nucleotides: TGCAGCGTTGCCCCGGGACAGGGGCTTGAGCAGTACTTC. Translation gives CSVAPGQGLEQYF. The rearrangement joins TRBV29-1 to TRBJ2-7; 10 nucleotides align to TRBD1. The CDR3 covers 13 residues. CDR1 SQVTM and CDR2 ANQGSEA come from the germline V gene. V shed 4 bases and J 7 bases; nucleotides not matched to a gene: 7.

V and J are TRBV30 and TRBJ2-7, with a weak D call TRBD2 (6 bases). V was pared by 3 bases and J by 0 bases, with 21 bases between. Germline V gene sequence: CDR1 GTSNPN, CDR2 SVGIG (reference sequence). This CDR3 is 17 amino acids long. The CDR3 is CAWRPSGGFSPSYEQYF. CDR3 DNA sequence: TGTGCCTGGAGGCCTAGTGGGGGGTTCTCCCCCTCCTACGAGCAGTACTTC.

This rearrangement joins TRBV9 to TRBJ2-7; the match to TRBD2 covers 10 bases. Per the germline V gene, CDR1 is SGDLS and CDR2 is YYNGEE. The CDR3 extends over 14 amino acids. Trimming took 0 bases from V and 6 from J; bases not matched to a gene: 3. DNA of the CDR3: TGTGCCAGCAGCGTAGCACTAGCGGGAACCGAGCAGTACTTC. Protein sequence: CASSVALAGTEQYF.

The chain is built from TRBV19 and TRBJ2-6; D call uncertain. The germline V gene encodes CDR1 LNHDA and CDR2 SQIVND (reference sequence). This CDR3 region has 17 residues. V dropped 5 bases and J dropped 0 bases, with 14 bases sitting between them. This chain's CDR3 is CASSSGRSYSGANVLTF. The CDR3 DNA follows: TGTGCCAGTAGTTCTGGCAGGTCCTACTCTGGGGCCAACGTCCTGACTTTC.

For this clone: This CDR3 fails to terminate in the conserved phenylalanine or tryptophan, so it likely reflects a read error. The chain recombines TRBV19 with TRBJ1-6; tentatively, D is TRBD1 (5 bases). This CDR3 is built from 13 residues. CDR1 LNHDA and CDR2 SQIVND come from the germline V gene (reference sequence). V dropped 1 base and J dropped 7 bases, with 5 bases sitting between them. This CDR3 reads CASSIGQNSPLHL. The DNA of the CDR3 is TGTGCCAGTAGTATAGGACAGAATTCACCCCTCCACCTT.

The table lists this clone with a count of one. This rearrangement joins TRBV7-3 to TRBJ2-1; tentatively, D is TRBD2 (7 bases). The germline V gene has CDR1 SGHTA and CDR2 FQGTGA. Trimming pared 2 bases from V and 7 bases from J, leaving 15 bases between. This CDR3 has 15 amino acids. The CDR3 is CASSLGGALHNEQFF. The CDR3 bases are TGTGCCAGCAGCTTAGGGGGGGCCCTCCATAATGAGCAGTTCTTC. The full variable domain, its missing parts supplied by reference TRBV7-3 and TRBJ2-1, is GAGVSQTPSNKVTEKGKYVELRCDPISGHTALYWYRQSLGQGPEFLIYFQGTGAADDSGLPNDRFFAVRPEGSVSTLKIQRTERGDSAVYLCASSLGGALHNEQFFGPGTRLTVL.

The chain recombines TRBV14 with TRBJ2-5, with D possibly TRBD1 on 5 matching bases. The tail of the sequence fits TRBJ2-7 better, so the J call may be wrong. The CDR3 length is 16 residues. Germline CDR1 SGHDN, CDR2 FVKESK. CDR3 bases: TGTGCCAGCAGCCAAAACGGACATCCTTTAGCCCACGAGCAGTACTTC. Translated, it gives CASSQNGHPLAHEQYF.

Concerning this clone itself: A read error may account for a junction end that differs from germline. The genes are TRBV5-6 and TRBJ2-5, with 9 positions matching TRBD1. Germline V gives CDR1 SGHDT, CDR2 YYEEEE. The CDR3 totals 14 residues. CDR3 protein: CAGSHRGRRETQYF. The CDR3 nucleotides read TGTGCCGGCAGCCACAGGGGGCGCAGGGAGACCCAGTACTTC.

The rearrangement links TRBV6-1 to TRBJ1-1, with D unclear. This CDR3 is 15 amino acids long. V lost 3 bases and J lost 3, with 14 bases in between. Germline V lookup: CDR1 MNHNS, CDR2 SASEGT. The CDR3 loop reads CASSEGVAGYTEAFF. For the CDR3, the DNA is TGTGCCAGCAGTGAGGGAGTAGCCGGTTACACTGAAGCTTTCTTT.

Notes on this clone: The sample holds other DNA sequences that translate to the same CDR3. The rearrangement links TRBV11-2 to TRBJ2-7, with unresolved D. Deletions cut 1 base from V and 5 bases from J, with 3 bases between. CDR1 is SGHAT, CDR2 FQNNGV, per germline. This CDR3 spans 11 amino acids. This chain's CDR3 is CASSLGDEQYF. The CDR3 nucleotides read TGTGCCAGCAGCTTAGGCGACGAGCAGTACTTC.

The chain has TRBV6-4 and TRBJ2-1; 11 bases are a match to TRBD2. This CDR3 contains 16 residues. CDR1 is MRHNA, CDR2 SNTAGT, per germline. After removal of 2 bases from V and 2 bases from J, the junction contained 2 bases not matched to a gene. CDR3 residues: CASSDRSGRAYNEQFF. Written as DNA, the CDR3 is TGTGCCAGCAGTGACCGTAGCGGGAGGGCCTACAATGAGCAGTTCTTC.

This clone appeared a single time. The gene calls are TRBV10-3 and TRBJ1-2; D uncertain. Trimming took 4 bases from V and 2 from J, leaving 8 bases between them. Germline assignment: CDR1 ENHRY and CDR2 SYGVKD. The CDR3 is 13 amino acids. The CDR3 region is CAISGLPNYGYTF. The DNA of the CDR3 is TGTGCCATCAGTGGACTTCCGAACTATGGCTACACCTTC.